This T cell receptor beta chain was sequenced for a study of cytomegalovirus exposure and HLA in healthy donors. Study-level findings and limits: Highly shared sequence variants in one cluster were likely a sequencing artifact. As confirmed in vitro, a few CMV-associated chains were specific for CMV antigens. Accurate prediction of HLA-A and HLA-B alleles (for most subjects) was reportedly achieved from TCR beta sequences.

Points on this clone: The antigen remains unidentified.

PCR amplification relied on 60 Vbeta primers (plus 13 Jbeta primers). Some clones are missing from TCRdb's copy, which holds only in-frame ones; the method was immunoSEQ multiplex PCR. The sample shows about 160,000 clones, about 80% of them seen only once. Germline values: CDR1 MDHEN, CDR2 SYDVKM. Germline trimming cut 6 bases from V and 3 bases from J; bases unmatched to any gene: 2. CDR3 length: 13 amino acids. The V gene is TRBV28, the J gene TRBJ2-7, with TRBD2 identical over 10 bases. The sequenced sample consisted of PBMCs. The TCR was taken from a girl aged 5-17 years in good health and CMV-seropositive. The CDR3 protein is CASRGTSDYEQYF. The CDR3 region has the DNA TGTGCCAGCAGAGGGACTAGCGACTACGAGCAGTACTTC. The full variable domain, in which reference TRBV28 and TRBJ2-7 provide the parts outside the CDR3, is DVKVTQSSRYLVKRTGEKVFLECVQDMDHENMFWYRQDPGLGLRLIYFSYDVKMKEKGDIPEGYSVSREKKERFSLILESASTNQTSMYLCASRGTSDYEQYFGPGTRLTVT.